Following are 14 T cell receptor beta chains from one sample sequenced in a study of cytomegalovirus exposure and HLA in healthy donors. The PCR employed 60 Vbeta primers together with 13 Jbeta primers. Profiling relied on immunoSEQ multiplex PCR, and the TCRdb table lists in-frame clones only, not all of them. Of nearly 200,000 clones listed, roughly 73% were seen once; the top ten hold around 2.2%. The sample comprised PBMCs. All receptors come from a woman in her 30s in good health and CMV-seropositive.

The gene calls are TRBV29-1 and TRBJ2-5, with 9 bases fitting TRBD1. Per the germline V gene, CDR1 is SQVTM and CDR2 is ANQGSEA. The junction had 1 base not matched to a gene; V was cut back by 7 bases and J by 1 base. CDR3 length: 12 amino acids. CDR3 in amino acids: CSADRGQETQYF. The CDR3 DNA sequence: TGCAGCGCGGACAGGGGCCAAGAGACCCAGTACTTC. Based on the CDR3 plus reference TRBV29-1 and TRBJ2-5, the full variable domain is SAVISQKPSRDICQRGTSLTIQCQVDSQVTMMFWYRQQPGQSLTLIATANQGSEATYESGFVIDKFPISRPNLTFSTLTVSNMSPEDSSIYLCSADRGQETQYFGPGTRLLVL.

The V gene is TRBV30, the J gene TRBJ2-5, with TRBD2 matching over 7 bases. Germline trimming cut 0 bases from V and 5 bases from J; bases unmatched to any gene: 3. The CDR3 loop spans 13 amino acids. CDR1 GTSNPN and CDR2 SVGIG come from the germline V gene (reference sequence). CDR3 nucleotide sequence: TGTGCCTGGAGTGTGGGGGGAGGGGAGACCCAGTACTTC. It translates to CAWSVGGGETQYF. The whole variable domain, remainder taken from reference TRBV30 and TRBJ2-5, is SQTIHQWPATLVQPVGSPLSLECTVEGTSNPNLYWYRQAAGRGLQLLFYSVGIGQISSEVPQNLSASRPQDRQFILSSKKLLLSDSGFYLCAWSVGGGETQYFGPGTRLLVL.

V usage is TRBV5-5 and J usage is TRBJ2-5; 12 bases are shared with TRBD2. CDR1 SGHKS and CDR2 YYEKEE come from the germline V gene (reference sequence). This CDR3 has 17 amino acids. Unmatched junction bases numbered 8, after V lost 0 bases and J lost 5 bases. For the CDR3, the DNA is TGTGCCAGCAGCTTGGGGCTAGCGGGAGGGCCTTTGGAGACCCAGTACTTC. It specifies CASSLGLAGGPLETQYF.

This clone has a handful of counts. This sequence joins TRBV29-1 and TRBJ2-7; 12 nucleotides line up with TRBD2. The germline V gene has CDR1 SQVTM and CDR2 ANQGSEA. The CDR3 covers 16 residues. V was clipped by 4 bases and J by 4 bases; unmatched bases: 11. CDR3 sequence (DNA): TGCAGCGTTGCCGCGGCTAGCGGGAGGGCCAAGTACGAGCAGTACTTC. Amino acid sequence: CSVAAASGRAKYEQYF.

CDR3 sequence: CSVDGFREEAFF. CDR3 nucleotides: TGCAGCGTTGACGGATTCAGGGAAGAAGCTTTCTTT. The chain joins TRBV29-1 to TRBJ1-1; D possibly corresponds to TRBD1 (5 bases). Germline CDR1 is SQVTM and CDR2 is ANQGSEA. The CDR3 contains 12 residues. Trimming cost V 3 bases and J 8 bases, with 13 bases left between them.

V gene TRBV27 combines with J gene TRBJ1-6, with a weak D call TRBD1 (5 bases). The CDR3 loop spans 15 amino acids. Germline V gives CDR1 MNHEY, CDR2 SMNVEV (reference sequence). The V gene lost 5 bases and the J gene lost 7 bases, with 15 bases spanning the gap. The DNA for the CDR3 is TGTGCCAGCAGTCGTCCTTTAACAGGCAATTCACCCCTCCACTTT. Amino acid sequence: CASSRPLTGNSPLHF.

The chain links TRBV4-3 to TRBJ1-4, with D hard to call. The V end was cut by 0 bases, the J end by 7 bases, with 18 bases between. The germline V gene encodes CDR1 LGHNA and CDR2 YSLEER. The CDR3 runs to 17 residues. Written as DNA, the CDR3 is TGCGCCAGCAGCCAAGATAGAAAACAGTGGGTGGGTGAAAAACTGTTTTTT. This encodes CASSQDRKQWVGEKLFF.

This chain joins TRBV6-1 and TRBJ1-1; D is unresolved. CDR1 and CDR2 (germline): MNHNS, SASEGT. Trimming stripped 2 bases from V and 5 bases from J, with 3 bases between. This CDR3 spans 11 amino acids. The CDR3, as DNA: TGTGCCAGCAGTGAACTGACTGAAGCTTTCTTT. Amino acid sequence: CASSELTEAFF.

V gene TRBV2 combines with J gene TRBJ1-5, with D uncertain. The CDR3 totals 14 residues. Germline CDR1 and CDR2: SNHLY and FYNNEI. V was trimmed by 5 bases and J by 7 bases, leaving 15 bases between them. CDR3 amino acids: CASSYRGFRQPQHF. Here the CDR3 DNA reads TGTGCCAGCAGTTACCGGGGATTTCGGCAGCCCCAGCATTTT.

The V and J genes are TRBV7-9 and TRBJ1-1; 9 bases map to TRBD1. Unmatched junction bases numbered 17, after V lost 7 bases and J lost 2 bases. The CDR3 is made up of 18 amino acids. Germline V lookup: CDR1 SEHNR, CDR2 FQNEAQ (reference sequence). The CDR3 is CASTTGTGFSSRNTEAFF. The CDR3 DNA reads TGTGCCAGCACCACCGGGACAGGGTTTTCTAGTAGAAACACTGAAGCTTTCTTT.

The rearrangement joins TRBV13 to TRBJ1-2; possible D gene TRBD1, 5 bases. The V gene lost 5 bases and the J gene lost 4 bases, with 20 bases spanning the gap. The CDR3 loop spans 16 amino acids. CDR1 PRHDT and CDR2 FYEKMQ come from the germline V gene (reference sequence). The CDR3 nucleotides read TGTGCCAGCAGCCCCCGGGGGGGGAAGGAGGGCTATGGCTACACCTTC. Its translation is CASSPRGGKEGYGYTF.

The chain couples TRBV20-1 to TRBJ1-1; TRBD1 might be the D (5 bases). CDR1 is DFQATT and CDR2 is SNEGSKA in the germline V gene (reference sequence). The germline V and J ends were trimmed by 6 bases and 7 bases, with 9 bases remaining between them. The CDR3 covers 10 residues. CDR3 nucleotide sequence: TGCAGTGCCAGACAGTTTGAAGCTTTCTTT. The encoded protein is CSARQFEAFF.

The chain recombines TRBV5-1 with TRBJ2-5; 8 positions agree with TRBD2. V lost 0 bases and J lost 1; bases outside the gene matches: 2. Germline V gives CDR1 SGHRS, CDR2 YFSETQ. The CDR3 has 15 residues. CDR3 sequence reads: CASSLVTSGQETQYF. CDR3 sequence (DNA): TGCGCCAGCAGCTTGGTCACTAGCGGCCAAGAGACCCAGTACTTC.

V and J are TRBV5-6 and TRBJ1-2; perhaps TRBD1 as D (6 bases). V lost 2 bases and J 8 bases, leaving 13 bases between the germline ends. This CDR3 has 13 residues. Looked up from germline, CDR1 is SGHDT and CDR2 is YYEEEE. The CDR3, as DNA: TGTGCCAGCAGCTTAGACAGGAGGAACGGCTACACCTTC. Amino acids: CASSLDRRNGYTF.